This T cell receptor beta chain was recorded in a study of T cells in Graves' hyperthyroidism and ophthalmopathy. Enrolled ophthalmopathy patients presented with a Clinical Activity Score of at least 3, a NOSPECS grade of at least 4, and disease duration under 3 months. From around 11 ml of fresh peripheral blood, PBMCs were isolated. Looked up from germline, CDR1 is SGDLS and CDR2 is YYNGEE. Trimming cost V 0 bases and J 5 bases, with 11 bases left between them. The CDR3 is made up of 14 amino acids. Regions amplified from RNA transcripts were the TCR beta CDR3 regions. TCR CDR3 underwent first-round RT-PCR with the HTBI primer set. TCRdb called the multiplex PCR reads again in MiXCR, with one record for every CDR3 protein. Altogether about half a million distinct CDR3 sequences are present, approximately 24% being singletons, with the ten largest covering about 11%. This clonotype was seen only a few times. The antigen is undetermined.

Study findings and constraints: In the blood, most expanded thyroid clonotypes above 0.001 appeared as well. Ophthalmopathy, as predicted by the model, came a median 6.5 months after the prediction.

Source material: blood. The chain employs TRBV9 and TRBJ1-1; D may be TRBD1 (6 bases). The TCR was taken from a woman between 25 and 40 years old with Graves' ophthalmopathy. CDR3 region: CASSVGAGVTEAFF. The CDR3 DNA follows: TGTGCCAGCAGCGTAGGGGCAGGGGTGACTGAAGCTTTCTTT. Variable domain in full (rest from reference TRBV9 and TRBJ1-1): DSGVTQTPKHLITATGQRVTLRCSPRSGDLSVYWYQQSLDQGLQFLIQYYNGEERAKGNILERFSAQQFPDLHSELNLSSLELGDSALYFCASSVGAGVTEAFFGQGTRLTVV.